The present T cell receptor (beta chain) was sequenced within a study of T cell repertoires in cytomegalovirus infection. General observations from the study: Clonotypes of TCR beta that were HLA-C-restricted and CMV-specific dominated the ex vivo response.

Points on this clonotype: Its antigen is not identified.

The CDR3 consists of 16 residues. Germline V gene sequence: CDR1 MGHRA, CDR2 YSYEKL. V lost 0 bases and J lost 5; bases outside the gene matches: 7. TCRdb re-derived calls from the reads in MiXCR, one entry per CDR3 protein. In the table there are about 740,000 distinct CDR3 sequences, approximately 33% of which are singletons. This specimen was cultured PBMCs, taken from culture after CMV antigen stimulation. The rearrangement links TRBV4-1 to TRBJ1-5, with 7 bases matching TRBD1. The clonotype was recovered from a human donor in good health (CMV status not recorded). Some clones in this sample may be carry-over from other donors' samples. CDR3: CASSQDSRGRHQPQHF. As DNA, the CDR3 is TGCGCCAGCAGCCAAGATAGCAGGGGGAGGCATCAGCCCCAGCATTTT.